This T cell receptor (beta chain) was captured by sequencing in a study of CD8 T cell repertoires and HIV-1 epitope variants (dated by TCRdb to about 2020). As for the study more broadly: Twenty-five peptides representing autologous and known Gag and Nef epitope variants were each used to stimulate T cells in separate culture wells. Control conditions included a CMV, EBV and flu peptide pool, the Ebola AY9 epitope as negative control, and a no-peptide well. Three Gag epitope families and Nef HW9 and YT9 were included among the tested epitopes. Using the EasySep Human T Cell Enrichment Kit, T cells were enriched and then co-cultured with an equal number of autologous T cell-negative cells acting as antigen-presenting cells. The cultures were grown for 10 days in IMDM with gentamicin, and half of the media was changed on days 3 and 7 with IL-2, IL-7 and IL-15 added. A 1M T cell aliquot was kept as an uncultured baseline condition, separate from the approximately 80 T cell cultures. A total of over 65 T cell cultures were run, with each culture condition done in triplicate except for one peptide, which was done in duplicate. On the study overall, not on this receptor specifically: The assay identified only TCR beta chains and indicated proliferation in response to antigen, without indicating T cell function or cytokine profile. Under 10 antigen-specific TCR beta clonotypes were identified, of which about 6 appeared to be cross-reactive for autologous or known escape epitope variants. A handful of clonotypes recognized the Nef KF9 family and one clonotype recognized the HW9 family, while no responses were seen to the TAALDMSHF plasma variant.

Sequencing of TCR beta CDR3 regions was performed at survey depth on the immunoSEQ platform. The QIAamp DNA micro kit was used to extract genomic DNA from every cultured and uncultured CD8+ T cell population. Regarding the original processing steps: Any sample with under 5,000 productive reads was excluded, and this exclusion removed about 7% of the roughly 80 cultures stimulated with HIV peptides. A MANAFEST web app trimmed sequences to CDR3 and removed nonproductive sequences, CDR3s under 5 amino acids, and those not starting C or ending F/W. To count as antigen-specific, a clonotype had to be expanded in at least 2 of 3 replicates compared with the no-peptide control at FDR 0.01, and only within one epitope family. A specific clonotype also had to show a frequency at least fivefold higher than in wells stimulated with peptides from other epitope families. TCRdb carries this immuneACCESS record with in-frame sequences only. Its versions omit some clonotypes, under half of them owing to an unresolved V gene in the studies checked, with the rest unexplained. V and J calls and clone size are given by that table; D and trimming were obtained from the DNA. The sample table holds approximately 6,500 clones, of which about 70% were seen once. Of the sample, about 45% falls within the top ten clones.

The CDR3 sequence holds 15 residues, the cysteine and phenylalanine included. The only DNA kept is the CDR3, 45 bases in frame from the first base. Per the germline V gene, MDHEN is the CDR1 and SYDVKM is the CDR2. V is pruned by 5 bases and J by 6 bases, leaving 8 bases of the junction without a gene match. This clone has a handful of counts. Its antigen specificity is not known. Within one base of it there is no much larger clone, and no base qualities were kept. The EasySep Human CD8+ T Cell Enrichment Kit was used on day 10 to isolate CD8+ T cells from every culture. Recombination connected TRBV28 to TRBJ1-4; a stretch of 8 junction bases matches TRBD1. This sequence originates from a male donor with HIV. Sequences were obtained from cultured CD8+ T cells derived from PBMCs. The sequenced DNA: TGTGCCAGCAGTACGGACAGGGATGATCATGAAAAACTGTTTTTT. This sequence encodes CASSTDRDDHEKLFF.